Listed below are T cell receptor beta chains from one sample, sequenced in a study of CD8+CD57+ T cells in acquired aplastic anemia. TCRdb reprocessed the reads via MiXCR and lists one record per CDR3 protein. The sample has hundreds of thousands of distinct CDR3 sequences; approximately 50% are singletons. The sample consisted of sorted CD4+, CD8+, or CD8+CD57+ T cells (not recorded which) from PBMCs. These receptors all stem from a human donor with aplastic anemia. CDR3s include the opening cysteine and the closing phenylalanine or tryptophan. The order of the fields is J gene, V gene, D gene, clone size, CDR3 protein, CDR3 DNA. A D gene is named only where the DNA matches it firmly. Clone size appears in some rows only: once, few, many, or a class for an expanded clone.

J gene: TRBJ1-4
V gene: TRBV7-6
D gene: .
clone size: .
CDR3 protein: CASSLEHTEKLFF
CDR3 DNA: TGTGCCAGCAGCTTAGAGCATACGGAAAAACTGTTTTTT

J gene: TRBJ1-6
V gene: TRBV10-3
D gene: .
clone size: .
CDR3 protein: CAISERQVDSPLHF
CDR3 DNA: TGTGCCATCAGTGAGCGGCAGGTGGATTCACCCCTCCACTTT

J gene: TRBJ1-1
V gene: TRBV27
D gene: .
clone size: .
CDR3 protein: CASTQNEGFTEAFF
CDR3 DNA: TGTGCCAGCACCCAGAACGAGGGGTTCACTGAAGCTTTCTTT

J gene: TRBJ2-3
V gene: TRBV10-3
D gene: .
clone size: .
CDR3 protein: CATLWVAEQYF
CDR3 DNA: TGTGCCACCTTGTGGGTAGCCGAGCAGTATTTT

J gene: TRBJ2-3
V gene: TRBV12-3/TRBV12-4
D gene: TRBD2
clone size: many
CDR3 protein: CASSHGLGTDTQYF
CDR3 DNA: TGTGCCAGCAGTCACGGACTAGGCACAGATACGCAGTATTTT

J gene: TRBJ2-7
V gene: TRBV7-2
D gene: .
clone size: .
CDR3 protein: CASSQDKSGWNYEQYF
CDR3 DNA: TGCGCCAGCAGCCAAGATAAGTCGGGATGGAACTACGAGCAGTACTTC

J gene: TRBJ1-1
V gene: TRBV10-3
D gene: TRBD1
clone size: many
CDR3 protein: CAISVEGQKNTEAFF
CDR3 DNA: TGTGCCATCAGTGTGGAGGGACAGAAGAACACTGAAGCTTTCTTT

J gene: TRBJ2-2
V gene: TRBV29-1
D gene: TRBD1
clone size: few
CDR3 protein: CSAPPEDRENTGELFF
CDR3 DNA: TGCAGCGCCCCACCAGAGGACAGGGAGAACACCGGGGAGCTGTTTTTT

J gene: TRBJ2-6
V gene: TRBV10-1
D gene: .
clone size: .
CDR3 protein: CASSESRGTESSGANVLTF
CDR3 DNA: TGCGCCAGCAGTGAGTCCCGCGGGACAGAAAGCTCTGGGGCCAACGTCCTGACTTTC

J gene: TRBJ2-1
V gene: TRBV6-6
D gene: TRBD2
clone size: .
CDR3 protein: CASSPPQASGCGEQFF
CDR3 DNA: TGTGCCAGCAGCCCACCCCAGGCTAGCGGGTGTGGTGAGCAGTTCTTC

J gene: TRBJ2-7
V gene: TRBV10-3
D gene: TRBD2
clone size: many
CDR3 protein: CAIRASGSSSYEQYF
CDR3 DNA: TGTGCCATCCGCGCTAGCGGGAGTTCCTCCTACGAGCAGTACTTC

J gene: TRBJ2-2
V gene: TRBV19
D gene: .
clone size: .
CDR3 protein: CASTRRALNTGELFF
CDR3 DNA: TGTGCCAGTACCCGCCGGGCTTTGAACACCGGGGAGCTGTTTTTT

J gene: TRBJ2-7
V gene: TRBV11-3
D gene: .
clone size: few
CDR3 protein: CASTRIRGEQYF
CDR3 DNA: TGTGCCAGCACGAGGATTCGGGGCGAGCAGTACTTC

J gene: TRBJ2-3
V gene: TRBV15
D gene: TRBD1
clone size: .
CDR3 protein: CATSRAGTVGTDTQYF
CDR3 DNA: TGTGCCACCAGCAGAGCCGGGACAGTGGGAACAGATACGCAGTATTTT

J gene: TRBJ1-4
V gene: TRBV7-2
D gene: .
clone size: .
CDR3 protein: CASSRGGADGKLFF
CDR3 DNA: TGTGCCAGCAGCCGAGGGGGGGCGGATGGAAAACTGTTTTTT

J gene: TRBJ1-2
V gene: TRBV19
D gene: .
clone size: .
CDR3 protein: CASRDATDYGYTF
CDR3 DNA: TGTGCCAGTAGGGATGCAACCGACTATGGCTACACCTTC

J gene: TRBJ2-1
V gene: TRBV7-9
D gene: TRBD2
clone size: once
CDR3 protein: CASSSTLAGGGSRSYNEQFF
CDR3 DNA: TGTGCCAGCAGCTCCACATTAGCGGGGGGGGGCTCACGGTCCTACAATGAGCAGTTCTTC

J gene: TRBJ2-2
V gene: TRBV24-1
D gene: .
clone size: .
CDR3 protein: CATSEPTGELFF
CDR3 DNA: TGTGCCACCAGTGAGCCTACCGGGGAGCTGTTTTTT

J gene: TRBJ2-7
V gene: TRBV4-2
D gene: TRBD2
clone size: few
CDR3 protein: CASRAGGGSYEPYF
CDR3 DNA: TGTGCCAGCAGAGCCGGGGGGGGATCCTACGAGCCGTACTTC

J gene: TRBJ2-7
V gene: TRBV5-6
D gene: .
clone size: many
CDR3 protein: CASSRETGPSSYEQYF
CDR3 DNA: TGTGCCAGCAGCCGCGAGACAGGTCCGAGCTCCTACGAGCAGTACTTC

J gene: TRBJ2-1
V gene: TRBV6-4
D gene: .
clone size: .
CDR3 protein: CASSDEDSPRRERFF
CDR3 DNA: TGTGCCAGCAGTGACGAGGACTCTCCCCGGAGGGAGCGGTTCTTC

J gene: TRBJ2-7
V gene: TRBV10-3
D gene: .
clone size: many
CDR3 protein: CAIRLDSSYEQYF
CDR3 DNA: TGTGCCATCAGACTTGACAGCTCCTACGAGCAGTACTTC

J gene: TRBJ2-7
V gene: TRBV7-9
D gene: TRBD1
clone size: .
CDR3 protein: CASSHRDRAYEQYF
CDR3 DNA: TGTGCCAGCAGCCACCGGGACAGGGCCTACGAGCAGTACTTC

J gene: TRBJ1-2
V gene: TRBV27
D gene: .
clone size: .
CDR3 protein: CASSFQGQHGYTF
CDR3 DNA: TGTGCCAGCAGTTTTCAAGGTCAGCATGGCTACACCTTC

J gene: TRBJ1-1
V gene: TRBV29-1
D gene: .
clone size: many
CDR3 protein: CSVVELSTEAFF
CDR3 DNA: TGCAGCGTTGTGGAATTGAGTACTGAAGCTTTCTTT

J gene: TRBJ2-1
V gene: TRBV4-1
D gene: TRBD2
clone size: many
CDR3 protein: CASSRLAGVIYNEQFF
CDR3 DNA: TGCGCCAGCAGCCGATTAGCGGGAGTAATCTACAATGAGCAGTTCTTC

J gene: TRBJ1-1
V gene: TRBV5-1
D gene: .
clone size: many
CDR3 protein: CASSLARTVNTEAFF
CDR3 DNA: TGCGCCAGCAGCTTGGCCCGGACAGTGAACACTGAAGCTTTCTTT

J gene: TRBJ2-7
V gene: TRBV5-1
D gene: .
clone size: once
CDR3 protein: CASSLVKGSIYEQYF
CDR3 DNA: TGCGCCAGCAGCTTGGTCAAAGGGAGTATTTACGAGCAGTACTTC

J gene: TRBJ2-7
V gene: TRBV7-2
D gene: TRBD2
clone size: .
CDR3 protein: CASSLVTSGVSEQYF
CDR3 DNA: TGTGCCAGCAGCTTAGTGACTAGCGGGGTCTCCGAGCAGTACTTC

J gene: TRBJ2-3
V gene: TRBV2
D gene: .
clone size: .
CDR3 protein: CASSEGWTRSTDMQYF
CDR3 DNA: TGTGCCAGTAGTGAAGGGTGGACAAGAAGCACAGATATGCAGTATTTT

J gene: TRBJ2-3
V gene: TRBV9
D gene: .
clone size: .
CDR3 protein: CASSPTDGDTQYF
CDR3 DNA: TGTGCCAGCAGCCCAACGGACGGAGATACGCAGTATTTT

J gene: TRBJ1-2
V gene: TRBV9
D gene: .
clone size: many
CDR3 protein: CASSPREGLRYGYTF
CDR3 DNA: TGTGCCAGCAGCCCGCGGGAGGGGCTAAGGTATGGCTACACCTTC

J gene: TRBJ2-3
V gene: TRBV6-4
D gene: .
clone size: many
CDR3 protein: CASRPGGTDTQYF
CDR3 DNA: TGTGCCAGCAGGCCCGGGGGCACAGATACGCAGTATTTT

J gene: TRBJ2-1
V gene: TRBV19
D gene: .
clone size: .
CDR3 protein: CASIVEQGTYSYNEQFF
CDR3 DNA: TGTGCCAGCATCGTTGAACAGGGGACTTACTCCTACAATGAGCAGTTCTTC

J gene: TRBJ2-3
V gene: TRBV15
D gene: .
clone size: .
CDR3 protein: CATSRTQWGTDTQYF
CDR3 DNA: TGTGCCACCAGCAGAACTCAATGGGGCACAGATACGCAGTATTTT

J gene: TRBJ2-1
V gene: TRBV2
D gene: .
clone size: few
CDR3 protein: CASSDIRRENEQFF
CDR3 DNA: TGTGCCAGCAGTGATATACGTAGGGAAAATGAGCAGTTCTTC

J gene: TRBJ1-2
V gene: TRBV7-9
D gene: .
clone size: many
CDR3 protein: CASSTDPRRGYTF
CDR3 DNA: TGTGCCAGCAGCACGGACCCGCGGCGGGGCTACACCTTC

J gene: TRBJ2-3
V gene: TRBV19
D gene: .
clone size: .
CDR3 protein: CASKTTDTQYF
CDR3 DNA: TGTGCCAGTAAAACCACAGATACGCAGTATTTT

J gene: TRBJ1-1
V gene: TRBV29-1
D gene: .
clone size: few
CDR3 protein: CSAQSQLNTEAFF
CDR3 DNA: TGCAGCGCACAGAGCCAGCTGAACACTGAAGCTTTCTTT

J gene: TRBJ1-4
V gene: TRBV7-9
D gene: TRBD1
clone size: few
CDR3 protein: CASSLNTGAYNEKLFF
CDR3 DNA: TGTGCCAGCAGCTTAAATACAGGGGCCTATAATGAAAAACTGTTTTTT

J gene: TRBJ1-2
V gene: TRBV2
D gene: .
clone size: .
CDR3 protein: CASSDEGIYGYTF
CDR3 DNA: TGTGCCAGCAGTGACGAGGGGATATATGGCTACACCTTC

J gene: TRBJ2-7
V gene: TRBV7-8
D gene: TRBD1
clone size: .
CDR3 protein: CASSLWTGTSYEQYF
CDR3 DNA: TGTGCCAGCAGCTTATGGACAGGGACATCTTACGAGCAGTACTTC

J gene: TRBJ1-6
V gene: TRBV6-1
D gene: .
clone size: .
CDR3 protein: CASSDPQASPLHF
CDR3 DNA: TGTGCCAGCAGTGACCCCCAAGCCTCACCCCTCCACTTT

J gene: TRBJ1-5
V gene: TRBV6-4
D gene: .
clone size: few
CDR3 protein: CASSEGLGQPQHF
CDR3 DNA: TGTGCCAGCAGTGAAGGTCTGGGGCAGCCCCAGCATTTT

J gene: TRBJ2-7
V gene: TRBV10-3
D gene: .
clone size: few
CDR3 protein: CAISESGDTYEQYF
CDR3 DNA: TGTGCCATCAGTGAGTCTGGGGACACCTACGAGCAGTACTTC

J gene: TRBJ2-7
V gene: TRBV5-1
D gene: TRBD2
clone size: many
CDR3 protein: CASSSSGGGRSSYEQYF
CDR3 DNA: TGCGCCAGCAGCTCCTCGGGGGGCGGGAGGAGCTCCTACGAGCAGTACTTC

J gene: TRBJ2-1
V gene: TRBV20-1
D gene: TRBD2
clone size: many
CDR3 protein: CSARDSSGINNEQFF
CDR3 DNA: TGCAGTGCTAGAGATTCCAGCGGGATTAACAATGAGCAATTCTTC

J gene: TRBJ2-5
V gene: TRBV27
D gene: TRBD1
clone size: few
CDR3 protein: CASTTGGQGGETQYF
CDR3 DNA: TGTGCCAGCACCACCGGAGGACAGGGTGGGGAGACCCAGTACTTC

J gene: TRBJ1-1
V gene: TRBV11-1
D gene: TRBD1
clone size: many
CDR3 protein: CASSLVDRGQNTEAFF
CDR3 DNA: TGTGCCAGCAGCTTAGTGGACAGGGGACAGAACACTGAAGCTTTCTTT

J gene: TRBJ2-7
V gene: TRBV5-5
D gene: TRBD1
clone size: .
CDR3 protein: CASSILPGQGVYEQYF
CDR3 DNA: TGTGCCAGCAGCATCCTTCCGGGACAGGGCGTATACGAGCAGTACTTC

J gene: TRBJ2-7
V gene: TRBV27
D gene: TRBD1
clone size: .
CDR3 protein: CASAYRQGVPYEQYF
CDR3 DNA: TGTGCCAGCGCCTACCGACAGGGGGTCCCCTACGAGCAGTACTTC

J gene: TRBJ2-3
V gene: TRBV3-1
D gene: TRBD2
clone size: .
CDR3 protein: CASSQEPSGGSIADTQYF
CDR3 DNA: TGTGCCAGCAGCCAAGAGCCTAGCGGGGGGTCAATCGCAGATACGCAGTATTTT

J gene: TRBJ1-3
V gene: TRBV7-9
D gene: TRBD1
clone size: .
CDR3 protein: CASSEEDRDSGNTIYF
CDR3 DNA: TGTGCCAGCAGCGAAGAGGACAGGGACTCTGGAAACACCATATATTTT

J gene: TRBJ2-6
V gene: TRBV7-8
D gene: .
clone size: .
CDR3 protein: CASSLSSRDPMDQPFSGANVLTF
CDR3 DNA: TGTGCCAGCAGTTTATCGAGCAGGGACCCGATGGATCAGCCGTTCTCTGGGGCCAACGTCCTGACTTTC

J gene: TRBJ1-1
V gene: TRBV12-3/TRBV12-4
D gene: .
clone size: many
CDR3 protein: CASSLGSWTENTEAFF
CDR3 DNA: TGTGCCAGCAGTTTAGGGAGCTGGACAGAGAACACTGAAGCTTTCTTT